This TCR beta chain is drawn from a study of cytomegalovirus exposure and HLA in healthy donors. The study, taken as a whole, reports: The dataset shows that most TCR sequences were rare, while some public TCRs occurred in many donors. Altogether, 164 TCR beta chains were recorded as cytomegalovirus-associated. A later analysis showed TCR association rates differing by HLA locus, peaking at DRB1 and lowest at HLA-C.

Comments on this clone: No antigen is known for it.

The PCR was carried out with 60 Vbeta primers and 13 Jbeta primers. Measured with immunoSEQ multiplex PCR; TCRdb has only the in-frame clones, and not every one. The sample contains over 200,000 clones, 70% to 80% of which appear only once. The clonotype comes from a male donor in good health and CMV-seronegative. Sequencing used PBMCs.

The CDR3 reads CASTNRQDRVGTYEQYF. The CDR3 DNA reads as TGTGCCAGCACCAATAGACAAGACAGGGTAGGGACCTACGAGCAGTACTTC. The J gene is TRBJ2-7, the V gene TRBV5-5; 7 bases agree with TRBD1. The CDR3 loop spans 17 amino acids. V trimming: 6 bases; J trimming: 2 bases; junction bases outside the gene matches: 17. Germline assignment: CDR1 SGHKS and CDR2 YYEKEE (reference sequence).